Below are 32 T cell receptor beta chains sequenced from a single sample in a study of blood T cell repertoires in COVID-19. The assay was immunoSEQ multiplex PCR, and TCRdb's table has in-frame clones only and misses some. The sample consists of 150,000 to 160,000 clones, approximately 92% of them appearing once. Sequenced sample: peripheral blood. The receptors originated from a woman aged 40 to 50 with acute or convalescent COVID-19.

The genes are TRBV29-1 and TRBJ1-1; a weak D match, TRBD1 (5 bases). The germline V gene encodes CDR1 SQVTM and CDR2 ANQGSEA. The CDR3 has 13 residues. The V gene lost 7 bases and the J gene lost 6 bases, with 18 bases spanning the gap. The CDR3 nucleotides read TGCAGCGCCACACAGGTCTTAGTGGCTGAAGCTTTCTTT. Encoded protein: CSATQVLVAEAFF.

The rearrangement links TRBV11-2 to TRBJ2-2; no clear D. Germline V gene data show CDR1 as SGHAT and CDR2 as FQNNGV. V was clipped by 5 bases and J by 3 bases, with 19 bases between them. There are 17 residues in the CDR3. The CDR3 nucleotides are TGTGCCAGCAGCCCCCACCTACCAATTCGGGACACCGGGGAGCTGTTTTTT. The encoded protein is CASSPHLPIRDTGELFF.

V gene TRBV28 combines with J gene TRBJ1-4, with 9 bases identical to TRBD1. CDR3 length: 15 amino acids. Germline-derived CDR1 and CDR2 are MDHEN and SYDVKM. With V trimmed by 6 bases and J by 7 bases, 9 bases remained unmatched. Written as DNA, the CDR3 is TGTGCCAGCAGCCTTGCGGGACAGGGAGGTGAAAAACTGTTTTTT. Its protein product is CASSLAGQGGEKLFF.

This sequence joins TRBV4-2 and TRBJ2-1, with D possibly matching TRBD2 (5 bases). The germline V gene encodes CDR1 LGHNA and CDR2 YNFKEQ. This CDR3 contains 18 residues. Trimming cost V 0 bases and J 0 bases, with 15 bases left between them. The CDR3 DNA sequence: TGTGCCAGCAGCCAAGAGTGGGCCGGGGAACGCTCCTACAATGAGCAGTTCTTC. It codes for CASSQEWAGERSYNEQFF.

The chain joins TRBV9 to TRBJ2-2, with 10 bases identical to TRBD2. V lost 1 base and J lost 10; bases outside the gene matches: 19. The CDR3 is 19 residues long. The germline V gene encodes CDR1 SGDLS and CDR2 YYNGEE. CDR3 loop: CASSVPSVSPLAGVKELFF. The CDR3 bases are TGTGCCAGCAGCGTACCCTCCGTCTCCCCTCTAGCGGGGGTAAAGGAGCTGTTTTTT.

The rearrangement uses TRBV5-1 and TRBJ1-3; the D is unclear. The V gene's germline CDR1 is SGHRS and CDR2 YFSETQ. V lost 0 bases to trimming and J lost 0 bases, with 7 bases between them. This CDR3 comprises 15 residues. The CDR3 DNA reads TGCGCCAGCAGCTTGGGACACATCTCTGGAAACACCATATATTTT. It encodes CASSLGHISGNTIYF.

The V gene is TRBV4-2, the J gene TRBJ2-7, with 12 bases matching TRBD2. The CDR3 runs 15 residues. Germline trimming cut 2 bases from V and 3 bases from J; bases unmatched to any gene: 2. Germline-derived CDR1 and CDR2 are LGHNA and YNFKEQ. The CDR3 DNA is TGTGCCAGCAGCCAACCGGGACTAGCGGGCTACGAGCAGTACTTC. Residues: CASSQPGLAGYEQYF.

The table lists this clone with a few counts. The rearrangement uses TRBV15 and TRBJ1-6, with a possible D match to TRBD1 (6 bases). This CDR3 contains 15 residues. V was clipped by 5 bases and J by 8 bases, with 16 bases between them. CDR1 is LNHNV and CDR2 is YYDKDF in the germline V gene (reference sequence). The chain's CDR3 is CATSPRGLSHSPLHF. The DNA of the CDR3 is TGTGCCACCAGCCCCAGGGGATTATCACATTCACCCCTCCACTTT.

The chain is built from TRBV3-1 (or the pseudogene TRBV3-2) and TRBJ1-6; perhaps TRBD1 as D (6 bases). Trimming shortened V by 1 base and J by 10 bases, and 14 bases separated the two germline ends. Germline loops: CDR1 LGHDT, CDR2 YNNKEL (reference sequence). This CDR3 has 15 amino acids. As DNA, the CDR3 is TGTGCCAGCAGCCAAGGAGCAGGGGTAGTGTCACCCCTCCACTTT. Encoded protein: CASSQGAGVVSPLHF.

CDR3 in DNA: TGTGCCAGCAGCTCCTCGGGTAGCATCAATGAGCAGTTCTTC. Protein sequence: CASSSSGSINEQFF. The chain employs TRBV7-3 and TRBJ2-1, with unresolved D. CDR1 and CDR2 from the germline V gene are SGHTA and FQGTGA. Trimming cost V 4 bases and J 6 bases, with 13 bases left between them. The CDR3 is 14 residues long.

V gene TRBV11-2 combines with J gene TRBJ2-7; D remains unclear. V was trimmed by 3 bases and J by 5 bases, leaving 8 bases between them. Per germline, CDR1 SGHAT and CDR2 FQNNGV. The CDR3 extends over 12 amino acids. This CDR3 reads CASSFAYDEQYF. Here the CDR3 DNA reads TGTGCCAGCAGCTTTGCCTACGACGAGCAGTACTTC.

The chain recombines TRBV7-8 with TRBJ2-2, with D possibly matching TRBD1 (5 bases). Germline CDR1 reads SGHVS; CDR2 reads FQNEAQ. The CDR3 loop spans 14 amino acids. Trimming shortened V by 2 bases and J by 7 bases, and 11 bases separated the two germline ends. CDR3 coding DNA: TGTGCCAGCAGCTTACCAGGGTCGGGCGGGGAGCTGTTTTTT. As protein: CASSLPGSGGELFF. Full variable domain (remainder filled in from reference TRBV7-8 and TRBJ2-2): GAGVSQSPRYKVAKRGQDVALRCDPISGHVSLFWYQQALGQGPEFLTYFQNEAQLDKSGLPSDRFFAERPEGSVSTLKIQRTQQEDSAVYLCASSLPGSGGELFFGEGSRLTVL.

This chain joins TRBV5-4 and TRBJ2-3; D possibly corresponds to TRBD1 (5 bases). Trimming took off 4 bases at V and 1 base at J, with 13 bases between the two ends. Germline CDR1 is SGHNT and CDR2 is YYREEE (reference sequence). This CDR3 has 15 amino acids. The CDR3 sequence is CASSAPWGGTDTQYF. DNA of the CDR3: TGTGCCAGCAGCGCCCCTTGGGGCGGCACAGATACGCAGTATTTT.

The genes are TRBV7-9 and TRBJ1-1; no reliable D call. The germline V gene encodes CDR1 SEHNR and CDR2 FQNEAQ (reference sequence). Between the trimmed V and J ends, which lost 5 bases and 2 bases, there was a span of 15 bases. The CDR3 consists of 15 residues. Here the CDR3 DNA reads TGTGCCAGCAGCAACCGCCGGGGTATAAACACTGAAGCTTTCTTT. It encodes CASSNRRGINTEAFF.

This clone was seen only a few times. This chain uses TRBV11-3 with TRBJ2-1, with 10 bases fitting TRBD2. The V segment lost 3 bases and the J segment 9 bases; nucleotides outside the gene matches: 5. This CDR3 contains 14 residues. The germline V gene has CDR1 SGHNT and CDR2 YENEEA. This CDR3 is CASSLSLAGVEQFF. The CDR3 coding sequence is TGTGCCAGCAGCTTGAGCCTAGCGGGAGTTGAGCAGTTCTTC.

The V and J genes are TRBV9 and TRBJ2-1; 10 bases fit TRBD2. Germline V lookup: CDR1 SGDLS, CDR2 YYNGEE. J was trimmed by 8 bases and V by 0 bases; bases with no gene match: 8. CDR3 length: 16 amino acids. The CDR3 region is CASSVVSSGGADEQFF. The DNA of the CDR3 is TGTGCCAGCAGCGTAGTTTCCAGCGGGGGGGCAGATGAGCAGTTCTTC.

J is TRBJ2-2 and V is TRBV19; 9 bases are shared with TRBD2. V lost 3 bases to trimming and J lost 4 bases; unmatched junction nucleotides: 12. The CDR3 is 18 amino acids. The V gene's germline CDR1 is LNHDA and CDR2 SQIVND (reference sequence). The chain's CDR3 is CASSIVLSGSSVTGELFF. CDR3 bases: TGTGCCAGTAGTATCGTGCTTAGCGGGAGCTCGGTCACCGGGGAGCTGTTTTTT. The full variable domain, in which reference TRBV19 and TRBJ2-2 provide the parts outside the CDR3, is DGGITQSPKYLFRKEGQNVTLSCEQNLNHDAMYWYRQDPGQGLRLIYYSQIVNDFQKGDIAEGYSVSREKKESFPLTVTSAQKNPTAFYLCASSIVLSGSSVTGELFFGEGSRLTVL.

The chain employs TRBV11-3 and TRBJ1-6; the match to TRBD1 covers 8 bases. CDR1 is SGHNT and CDR2 is YENEEA in the germline V gene. Losses at the gene ends were 4 bases for V and 8 bases for J; bases not matched to a gene: 4. CDR3 length: 14 residues. In DNA form, the CDR3 reads TGTGCCAGCAGCTCGGGACAGGAGGATTCACCCCTCCACTTT. It specifies CASSSGQEDSPLHF. The full variable domain, with the rest looked up from reference TRBV11-3 and TRBJ1-6, is EAGVVQSPRYKIIEKKQPVAFWCNPISGHNTLYWYLQNLGQGPELLIRYENEEAVDDSQLPKDRFSAERLKGVDSTLKIQPAELGDSAVYLCASSSGQEDSPLHFGNGTRLTVT.

CDR3 nucleotides: TGTGCCAGCAGCCAAGATAGGTGGGAGTGGGTTTTGGAGACCCAGTACTTC. Protein sequence: CASSQDRWEWVLETQYF. The chain is built from TRBV3-1 (or the pseudogene TRBV3-2) and TRBJ2-5, with D tentatively TRBD2 (5 bases). From germline, CDR1 is LGHDT and CDR2 YNNKEL (reference sequence). V was trimmed by 0 bases and J by 5 bases, leaving 19 bases between them. This CDR3 is built from 17 residues.

This chain uses TRBV4-1 with TRBJ1-5; D unresolved. The CDR3 contains 16 residues. V dropped 0 bases and J dropped 4 bases, with 13 bases sitting between them. Germline values: CDR1 MGHRA, CDR2 YSYEKL. The CDR3 region is CASSQDLATLNQPQHF. The CDR3 DNA reads TGCGCCAGCAGCCAAGATCTAGCCACCTTGAATCAGCCCCAGCATTTT.

In its sample, this clone was seen once. The chain recombines TRBV28 with TRBJ1-1; D not certain. V was pared by 5 bases and J by 4 bases, with 5 bases between. Germline V gene lookup returns CDR1 MDHEN and CDR2 SYDVKM. The CDR3 sequence is 11 residues long. The CDR3 region has the DNA TGTGCCAGCAGTGGGAGCACTGAAGCTTTCTTT. Residues: CASSGSTEAFF. The whole variable domain, remainder taken from reference TRBV28 and TRBJ1-1, is DVKVTQSSRYLVKRTGEKVFLECVQDMDHENMFWYRQDPGLGLRLIYFSYDVKMKEKGDIPEGYSVSREKKERFSLILESASTNQTSMYLCASSGSTEAFFGQGTRLTVV.

This chain joins TRBV19 and TRBJ1-5; maybe TRBD1 (6 bases). Germline-derived CDR1 and CDR2 are LNHDA and SQIVND (reference sequence). This CDR3 region has 18 residues. Trimming removed 8 bases at V and 0 bases at J, with 23 bases between. In nucleotides, the CDR3 is TGTGCCAGTCATTCCCTACAGGGCCTAGGGAATAGCAATCAGCCCCAGCATTTT. Amino acid sequence: CASHSLQGLGNSNQPQHF.

The V call is TRBV28, the J call TRBJ2-7; D is perhaps TRBD1 (5 bases). The CDR3 has 15 amino acids. CDR1 and CDR2 from the germline V gene are MDHEN and SYDVKM. V shed 3 bases and J shed 4 bases, with 16 bases lying between them. The CDR3 DNA follows: TGTGCCAGCAGTTTTACATGGGGTAAGGGGTACGAGCAGTACTTC. It is translated as CASSFTWGKGYEQYF. Supplemented by reference TRBV28 and TRBJ2-7, the full variable domain reads DVKVTQSSRYLVKRTGEKVFLECVQDMDHENMFWYRQDPGLGLRLIYFSYDVKMKEKGDIPEGYSVSREKKERFSLILESASTNQTSMYLCASSFTWGKGYEQYFGPGTRLTVT.

This clone was seen a few times. The CDR3 DNA reads TGTGCCAGCAGCCAGATCCAAGAGACCCAGTACTTC. Amino acid sequence: CASSQIQETQYF. V gene TRBV7-2 combines with J gene TRBJ2-5, with unresolved D. The CDR3 is 12 amino acids. Germline assignment: CDR1 SGHTA and CDR2 FQGNSA. Deletions cut 5 bases from V and 1 base from J, with 5 bases between.

The gene calls are TRBV15 and TRBJ1-5; possible D gene TRBD1, 5 bases. The V gene lost 0 bases and the J gene lost 4 bases, with 10 bases spanning the gap. The CDR3 loop spans 15 amino acids. The V gene's germline CDR1 is LNHNV and CDR2 YYDKDF (reference sequence). CDR3 sequence reads: CATSRDPTANQPQHF. The CDR3 bases are TGTGCCACCAGCAGAGATCCGACAGCTAATCAGCCCCAGCATTTT.

The rearrangement uses TRBV6-6 and TRBJ2-7, with 8 positions matching TRBD1. This CDR3 region has 13 residues. J gave up 1 base and V 6 bases, and 2 bases lay outside the gene matches. CDR1 is MNHNY, CDR2 SVGAGI, per germline (reference sequence). CDR3 region: CASSRQGSYEQYF. The CDR3 DNA is TGTGCCAGCAGCAGACAGGGGTCCTACGAGCAGTACTTC.

This rearrangement joins TRBV6-1 to TRBJ2-4, with 11 bases that match TRBD1. There are 16 residues in the CDR3. J gave up 7 bases and V 1 base, and 6 bases lay outside the gene matches. Germline V CDR1 and CDR2: MNHNS, SASEGT. The CDR3 DNA is TGTGCCAGCAGTGAAGAAGTTGGACAGGGGGCCAACATTCAGTACTTC. Translation gives CASSEEVGQGANIQYF.

The rearrangement joins TRBV19 to TRBJ2-2, with 9 bases fitting TRBD2. The J segment lost 1 base and the V segment lost 6 bases, leaving 3 bases of the junction unmatched. Per germline, CDR1 LNHDA and CDR2 SQIVND (reference sequence). CDR3 length: 15 amino acids. This CDR3 is CASSASGMNTGELFF. The CDR3 DNA sequence: TGTGCCAGTAGCGCTAGCGGGATGAACACCGGGGAGCTGTTTTTT.

The chain couples TRBV28 to TRBJ2-7; 8 nucleotides match TRBD2. CDR3 size: 14 residues. The germline gives CDR1 MDHEN, CDR2 SYDVKM. The trim removed 6 bases at V and 6 bases at J, leaving 10 bases unmatched. CDR3 sequence reads: CASSVSGDHPEQYF. DNA of the CDR3: TGTGCCAGCAGCGTTAGCGGGGATCATCCCGAGCAGTACTTC.

The chain is built from TRBV12-5 and TRBJ2-2; 12 nucleotides line up with TRBD1. The CDR3 has 15 amino acids. J was trimmed by 7 bases and V by 8 bases; bases with no gene match: 8. The germline CDR1 and CDR2 sequences are LGHNT and FRNRAP. The CDR3 coding sequence is TGTGCTAGTACATCCGGGACAGGGGGCTTCGGGGAGCTGTTTTTT. This encodes CASTSGTGGFGELFF.

This chain's CDR3 is CASSGLAGGETQYF. CDR3 DNA: TGTGCCAGCAGTGGCCTAGCGGGAGGTGAGACCCAGTACTTC. V gene TRBV2 combines with J gene TRBJ2-5; 11 bases line up with TRBD2. CDR3 length equals 14 residues. The ends lost 4 bases at V and 5 bases at J; junction bases unmatched: 3. CDR1 SNHLY and CDR2 FYNNEI come from the germline V gene. The whole variable domain, filled in from reference TRBV2 and TRBJ2-5, reads EPEVTQTPSHQVTQMGQEVILRCVPISNHLYFYWYRQILGQKVEFLVSFYNNEISEKSEIFDDQFSVERPDGSNFTLKIRSTKLEDSAMYFCASSGLAGGETQYFGPGTRLLVL.

The J gene is TRBJ2-7, the V gene TRBV4-1; tentative D call: TRBD2 (6 bases). The CDR3 extends over 15 amino acids. V lost 3 bases to trimming and J lost 1 base, with 13 bases between them. The V gene's germline CDR1 is MGHRA and CDR2 YSYEKL. CDR3 sequence (DNA): TGCGCCAGCAGCCAGGGCGGGGATGGGTCCTACGAGCAGTACTTC. Its translation is CASSQGGDGSYEQYF.